The text below deals with one T cell receptor delta chain. This specimen comes from a study of gamma-delta chains in newborns, infants, children. J lost 0 bases, V lost 0 bases, and 25 bases had no gene match. Germline CDR1 and CDR2: GEAIGNYY and EKD. CDR3 size: 24 residues. TCRdb called clones anew from the reads with CATT. The profile covers 4,400 or so delta-chain clones, with approximately 38% appearing a single time and roughly 15% taken by the ten largest. Sequencing was performed on blood. The genes are TRDV2 and TRDJ1; 12 bases align to TRDD3. The sequence came from a child who received the measles vaccine. CDR3 DNA sequence: TGTGCCTGTGACACCCTAAATTTACGACTCTACTGGGGGATACCTGACAAGTACACCGATAAACTCATCTTT. Residues: CACDTLNLRLYWGIPDKYTDKLIF.